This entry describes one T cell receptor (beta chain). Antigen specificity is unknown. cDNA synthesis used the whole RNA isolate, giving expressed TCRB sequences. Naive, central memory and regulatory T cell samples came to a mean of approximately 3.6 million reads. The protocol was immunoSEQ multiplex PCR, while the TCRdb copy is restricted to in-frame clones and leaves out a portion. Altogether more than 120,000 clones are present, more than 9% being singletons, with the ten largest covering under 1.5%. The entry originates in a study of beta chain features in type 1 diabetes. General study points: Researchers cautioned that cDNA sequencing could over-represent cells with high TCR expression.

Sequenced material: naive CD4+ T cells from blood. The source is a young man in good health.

The CDR3 loop reads CASRVRTDLNTEAFF. CDR3 DNA sequence: TGTGCCAGTAGGGTAAGGACAGACCTAAACACTGAAGCTTTCTTT. The rearrangement joins TRBV6-1 to TRBJ1-1; the D gene is possibly TRBD1 (6 bases). CDR1 and CDR2 from the germline V gene are MNHNS and SASEGT. V was clipped by 9 bases and J by 2 bases, with 19 bases between them. CDR3 length equals 15 residues.